The clone carrying this T cell receptor beta chain has only one observation. The sample comes from a study of blood T cell repertoires in COVID-19. Study information: COVID-19 samples, acute and convalescent, were from the United States, Italy and Spain. PBMCs, B-cell-depleted T cells, or T cells provided the cDNA or gDNA that made up the material.

As processed by the authors: Quantification of nucleated cells was approximated via reference gene primer amplification. Sequenced by immunoSEQ multiplex PCR; TCRdb stores in-frame clones only, minus some. Clone size and V and J calls were adopted from that table, with D and trimming inferred from the DNA. This sample has about 320,000 clones; about 83% occur once, and the top ten carry 1.5% to 2%. CDR3 length: 13 amino acids. Germline V lookup: CDR1 SGHAT, CDR2 FQDESV (reference sequence). The ends lost 1 base at V and 14 bases at J; junction bases unmatched: 7. The sample comprised peripheral blood. The receptor was isolated from a woman between 50 and 59 years old with acute or convalescent COVID-19. V gene TRBV11-1 combines with J gene TRBJ2-1; 8 nucleotides align to TRBD2. The DNA of the CDR3 is TGTGCCAGCAGCTTAGTTCAAGCGGGAGCGGAGTTCTTC. This translates into CASSLVQAGAEFF. Combining the CDR3 with reference TRBV11-1 and TRBJ2-1 gives the whole variable domain EAEVAQSPRYKITEKSQAVAFWCDPISGHATLYWYRQILGQGPELLVQFQDESVVDDSQLPKDRFSAERLKGVDSTLKIQPAELGDSAMYLCASSLVQAGAEFFGPGTRLTVL.